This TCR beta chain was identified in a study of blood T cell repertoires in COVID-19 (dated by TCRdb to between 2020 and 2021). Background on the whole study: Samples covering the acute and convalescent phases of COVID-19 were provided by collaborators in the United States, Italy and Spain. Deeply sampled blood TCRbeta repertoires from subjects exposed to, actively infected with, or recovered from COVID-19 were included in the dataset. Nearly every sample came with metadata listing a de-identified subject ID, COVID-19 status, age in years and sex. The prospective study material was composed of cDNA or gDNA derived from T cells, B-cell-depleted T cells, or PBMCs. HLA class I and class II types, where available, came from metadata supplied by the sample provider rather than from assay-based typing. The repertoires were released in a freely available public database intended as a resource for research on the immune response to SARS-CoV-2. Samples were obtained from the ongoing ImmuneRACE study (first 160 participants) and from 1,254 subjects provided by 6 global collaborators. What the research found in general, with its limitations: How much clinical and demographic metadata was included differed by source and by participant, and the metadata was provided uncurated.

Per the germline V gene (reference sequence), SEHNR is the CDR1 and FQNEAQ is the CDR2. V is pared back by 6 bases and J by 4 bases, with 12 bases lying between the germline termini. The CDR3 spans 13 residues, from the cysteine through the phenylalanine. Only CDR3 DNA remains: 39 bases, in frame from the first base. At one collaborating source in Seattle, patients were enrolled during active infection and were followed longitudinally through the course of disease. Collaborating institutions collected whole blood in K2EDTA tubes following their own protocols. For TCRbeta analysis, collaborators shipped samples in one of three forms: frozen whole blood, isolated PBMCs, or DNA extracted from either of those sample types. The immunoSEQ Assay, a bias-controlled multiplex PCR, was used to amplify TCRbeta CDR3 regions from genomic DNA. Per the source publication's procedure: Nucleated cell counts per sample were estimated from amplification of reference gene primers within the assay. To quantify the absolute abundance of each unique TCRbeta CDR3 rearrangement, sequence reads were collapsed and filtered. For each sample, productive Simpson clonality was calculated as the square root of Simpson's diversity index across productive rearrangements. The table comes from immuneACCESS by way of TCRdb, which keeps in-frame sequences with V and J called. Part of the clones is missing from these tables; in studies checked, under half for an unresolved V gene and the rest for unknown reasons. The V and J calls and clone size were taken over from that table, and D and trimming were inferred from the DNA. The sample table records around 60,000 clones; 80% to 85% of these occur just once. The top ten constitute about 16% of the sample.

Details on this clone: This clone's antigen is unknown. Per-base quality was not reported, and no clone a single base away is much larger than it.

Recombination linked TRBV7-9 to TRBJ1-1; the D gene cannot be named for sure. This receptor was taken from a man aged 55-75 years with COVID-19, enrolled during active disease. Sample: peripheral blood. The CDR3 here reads CASSPALSTEAFF. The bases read TGTGCCAGCAGTCCCGCCCTTAGCACTGAAGCTTTCTTT. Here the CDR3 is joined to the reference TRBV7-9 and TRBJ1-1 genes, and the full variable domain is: DTGVSQNPRHKITKRGQNVTFRCDPISEHNRLYWYRQTLGQGPEFLTYFQNEAQLEKSRLLSDRFSAERPKGSFSTLEIQRTEQGDSAMYLCASSPALSTEAFFGQGTRLTVV.